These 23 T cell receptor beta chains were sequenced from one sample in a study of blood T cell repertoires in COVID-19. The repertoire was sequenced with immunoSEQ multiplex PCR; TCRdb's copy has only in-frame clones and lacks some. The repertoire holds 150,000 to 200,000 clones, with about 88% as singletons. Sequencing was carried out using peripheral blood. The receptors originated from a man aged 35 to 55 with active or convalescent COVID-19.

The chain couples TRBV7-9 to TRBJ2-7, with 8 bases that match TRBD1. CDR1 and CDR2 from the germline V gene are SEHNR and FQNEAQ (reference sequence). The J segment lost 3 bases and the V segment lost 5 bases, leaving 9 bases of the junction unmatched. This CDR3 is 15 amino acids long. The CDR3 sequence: CASSPGTGKSYEQYF. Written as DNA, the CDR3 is TGTGCCAGCAGCCCAGGGACAGGCAAAAGCTACGAGCAGTACTTC.

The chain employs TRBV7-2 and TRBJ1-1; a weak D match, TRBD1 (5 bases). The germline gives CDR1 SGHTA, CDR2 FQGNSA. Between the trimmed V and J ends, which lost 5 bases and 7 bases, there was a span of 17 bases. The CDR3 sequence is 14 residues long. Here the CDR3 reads CASSQREGRGEAFF. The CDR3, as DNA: TGTGCCAGCAGCCAGCGGGAGGGTAGGGGTGAAGCTTTCTTT.

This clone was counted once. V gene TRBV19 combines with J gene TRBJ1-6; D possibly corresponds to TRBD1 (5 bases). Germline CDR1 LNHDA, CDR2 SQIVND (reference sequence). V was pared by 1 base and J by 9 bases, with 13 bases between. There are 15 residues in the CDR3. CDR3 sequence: CASSIGAGKVSPLHF. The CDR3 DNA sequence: TGTGCCAGTAGTATAGGGGCAGGGAAGGTTTCACCCCTCCACTTT. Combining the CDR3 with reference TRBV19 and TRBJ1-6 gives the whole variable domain DGGITQSPKYLFRKEGQNVTLSCEQNLNHDAMYWYRQDPGQGLRLIYYSQIVNDFQKGDIAEGYSVSREKKESFPLTVTSAQKNPTAFYLCASSIGAGKVSPLHFGNGTRLTVT.

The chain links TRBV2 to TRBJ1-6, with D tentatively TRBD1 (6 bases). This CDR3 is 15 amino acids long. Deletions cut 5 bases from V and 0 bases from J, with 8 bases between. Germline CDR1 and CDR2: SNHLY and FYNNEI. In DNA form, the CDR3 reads TGTGCCAGCAGTACGGACAGCTCCTATAATTCACCCCTCCACTTT. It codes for CASSTDSSYNSPLHF. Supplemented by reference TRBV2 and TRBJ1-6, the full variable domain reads EPEVTQTPSHQVTQMGQEVILRCVPISNHLYFYWYRQILGQKVEFLVSFYNNEISEKSEIFDDQFSVERPDGSNFTLKIRSTKLEDSAMYFCASSTDSSYNSPLHFGNGTRLTVT.

DNA of the CDR3: TGTGCCAGCAGCAGCCGGCAGGGAGCCAAAAACATTCAGTACTTC. Translating it yields CASSSRQGAKNIQYF. This chain connects TRBV11-2 to TRBJ2-4; tentatively, D is TRBD1 (5 bases). Germline-derived CDR1 and CDR2 are SGHAT and FQNNGV. The CDR3 sequence is 15 residues long. V gave up 5 bases and J gave up 0 bases, with 11 bases separating them.

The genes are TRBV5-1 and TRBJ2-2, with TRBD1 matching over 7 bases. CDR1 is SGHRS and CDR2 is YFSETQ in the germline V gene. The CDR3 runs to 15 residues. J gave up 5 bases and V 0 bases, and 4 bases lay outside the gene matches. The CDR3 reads CASSLEQGWTGELFF. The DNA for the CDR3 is TGCGCCAGCAGCTTGGAACAGGGGTGGACCGGGGAGCTGTTTTTT.

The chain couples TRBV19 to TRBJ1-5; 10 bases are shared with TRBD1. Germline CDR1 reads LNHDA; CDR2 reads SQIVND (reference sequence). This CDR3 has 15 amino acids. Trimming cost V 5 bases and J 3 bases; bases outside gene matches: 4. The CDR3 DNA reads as TGTGCCAGTAGTGACGGGACAGGGGACAATCAGCCCCAGCATTTT. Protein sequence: CASSDGTGDNQPQHF.

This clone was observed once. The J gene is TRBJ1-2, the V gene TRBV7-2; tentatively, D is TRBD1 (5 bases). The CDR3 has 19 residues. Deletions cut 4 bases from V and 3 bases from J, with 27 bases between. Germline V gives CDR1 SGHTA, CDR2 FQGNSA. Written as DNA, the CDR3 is TGTGCCAGCAGCTCCCAGAGCTCGAACGTTCCAGGGTTTCACTATGGCTACACCTTC. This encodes CASSSQSSNVPGFHYGYTF. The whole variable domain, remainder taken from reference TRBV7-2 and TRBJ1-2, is GAGVSQSPSNKVTEKGKDVELRCDPISGHTALYWYRQSLGQGLEFLIYFQGNSAPDKSGLPSDRFSAERTGGSVSTLTIQRTQQEDSAVYLCASSSQSSNVPGFHYGYTFGSGTRLTVV.

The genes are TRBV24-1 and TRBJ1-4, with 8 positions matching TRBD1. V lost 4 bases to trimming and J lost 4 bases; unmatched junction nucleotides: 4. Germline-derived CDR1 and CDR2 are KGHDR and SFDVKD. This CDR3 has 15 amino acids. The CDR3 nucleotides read TGTGCCACCAGTGACCCCGGACAGGGTAATGAAAAACTGTTTTTT. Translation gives CATSDPGQGNEKLFF.

CDR3 nucleotide sequence: TGTGCCAGCAGTTCCCAGAGGAGGACAGGGGCCCTCAATCAGCCCCAGCATTTT. It encodes CASSSQRRTGALNQPQHF. The chain joins TRBV28 to TRBJ1-5, with TRBD1 matching 9 bases. V shed 4 bases, J shed 3 bases, and the junction held 13 bases outside the gene matches. CDR1 is MDHEN and CDR2 is SYDVKM in the germline V gene. This CDR3 region has 18 residues.

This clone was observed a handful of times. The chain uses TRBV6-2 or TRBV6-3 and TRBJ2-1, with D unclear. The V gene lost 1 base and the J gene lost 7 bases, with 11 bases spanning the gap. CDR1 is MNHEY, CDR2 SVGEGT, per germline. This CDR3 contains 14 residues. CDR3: CASSYLAGTNEQFF. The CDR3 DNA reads TGTGCCAGCAGTTACTTGGCAGGCACGAATGAGCAGTTCTTC.

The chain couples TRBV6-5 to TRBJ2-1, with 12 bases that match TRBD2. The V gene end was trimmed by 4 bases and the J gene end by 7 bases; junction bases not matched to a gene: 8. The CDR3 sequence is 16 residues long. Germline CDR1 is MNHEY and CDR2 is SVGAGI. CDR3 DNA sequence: TGTGCCAGCAGTTCGACACTAGCGGGAGGAGGGAATGAGCAGTTCTTC. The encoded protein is CASSSTLAGGGNEQFF.

CDR3 residues: CAWDLRDRATGELFF. The DNA for the CDR3 is TGTGCCTGGGACCTCCGGGACAGGGCCACCGGGGAGCTGTTTTTT. The chain recombines TRBV30 with TRBJ2-2, with 9 bases aligning to TRBD1. Germline V gene lookup returns CDR1 GTSNPN and CDR2 SVGIG (reference sequence). The CDR3 length is 15 residues. The trim removed 5 bases at V and 4 bases at J, leaving 8 bases unmatched.

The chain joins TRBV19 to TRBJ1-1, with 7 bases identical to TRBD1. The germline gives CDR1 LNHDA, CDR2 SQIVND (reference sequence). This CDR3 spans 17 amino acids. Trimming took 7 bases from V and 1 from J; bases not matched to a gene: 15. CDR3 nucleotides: TGTGCCAGTATACCCCCCCCTCGACAGGGACGGAACACTGAAGCTTTCTTT. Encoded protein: CASIPPPRQGRNTEAFF.

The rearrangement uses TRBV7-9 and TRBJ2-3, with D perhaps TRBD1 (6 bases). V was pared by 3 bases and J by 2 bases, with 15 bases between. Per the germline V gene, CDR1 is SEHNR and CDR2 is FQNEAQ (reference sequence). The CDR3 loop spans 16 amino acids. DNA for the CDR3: TGTGCCAGCAGCTTTCGGGGCCAGGGGACCACAGATACGCAGTATTTT. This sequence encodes CASSFRGQGTTDTQYF.

The CDR3 spells CASSIQGGTNTEAFF. As DNA, the CDR3 is TGTGCCAGTAGTATTCAAGGCGGGACGAACACTGAAGCTTTCTTT. This chain connects TRBV19 to TRBJ1-1, with D possibly being TRBD1 (5 bases). This CDR3 comprises 15 residues. Trimming stripped 3 bases from V and 1 base from J, with 12 bases between. Germline CDR1 LNHDA, CDR2 SQIVND (reference sequence).

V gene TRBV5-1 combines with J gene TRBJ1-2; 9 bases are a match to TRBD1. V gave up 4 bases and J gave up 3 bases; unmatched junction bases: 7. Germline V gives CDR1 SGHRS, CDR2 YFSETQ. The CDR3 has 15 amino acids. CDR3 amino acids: CASSRNRGLDYGYTF. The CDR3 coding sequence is TGCGCCAGCAGCCGTAACAGGGGGCTTGACTATGGCTACACCTTC.

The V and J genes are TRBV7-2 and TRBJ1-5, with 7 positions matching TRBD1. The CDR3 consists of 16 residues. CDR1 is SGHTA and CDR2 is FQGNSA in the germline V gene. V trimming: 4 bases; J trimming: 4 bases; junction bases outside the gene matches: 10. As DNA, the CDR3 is TGTGCCAGCAGCTCGAGTGGGACAGCAAAAAATCAGCCCCAGCATTTT. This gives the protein CASSSSGTAKNQPQHF.

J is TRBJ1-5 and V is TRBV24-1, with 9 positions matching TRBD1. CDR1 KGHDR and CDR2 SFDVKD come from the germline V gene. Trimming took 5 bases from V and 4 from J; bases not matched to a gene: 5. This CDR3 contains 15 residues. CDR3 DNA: TGTGCCACCAGTGCGCGGGGACAGGGTAATCAGCCCCAGCATTTT. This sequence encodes CATSARGQGNQPQHF.

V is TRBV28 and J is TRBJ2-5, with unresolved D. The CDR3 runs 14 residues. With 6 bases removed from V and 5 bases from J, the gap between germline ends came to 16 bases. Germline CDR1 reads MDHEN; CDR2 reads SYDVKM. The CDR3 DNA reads TGTGCCAGCAGGGTCGAGGCAGCTGATGAGACCCAGTACTTC. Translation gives CASRVEAADETQYF. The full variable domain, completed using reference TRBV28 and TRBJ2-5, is DVKVTQSSRYLVKRTGEKVFLECVQDMDHENMFWYRQDPGLGLRLIYFSYDVKMKEKGDIPEGYSVSREKKERFSLILESASTNQTSMYLCASRVEAADETQYFGPGTRLLVL.

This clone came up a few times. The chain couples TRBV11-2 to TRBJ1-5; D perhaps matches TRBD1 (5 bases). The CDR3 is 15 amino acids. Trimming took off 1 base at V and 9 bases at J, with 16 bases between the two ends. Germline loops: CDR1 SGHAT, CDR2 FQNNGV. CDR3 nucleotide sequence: TGTGCCAGCAGCTTAGGCCAGCATGGGAGGGGGCCCCAGCATTTT. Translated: CASSLGQHGRGPQHF.

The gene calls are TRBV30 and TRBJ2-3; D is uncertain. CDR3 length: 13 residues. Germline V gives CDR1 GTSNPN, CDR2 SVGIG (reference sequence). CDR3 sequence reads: CASGFLVPDTQYF. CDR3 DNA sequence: TGTGCTTCCGGGTTTCTAGTCCCAGATACGCAGTATTTT.

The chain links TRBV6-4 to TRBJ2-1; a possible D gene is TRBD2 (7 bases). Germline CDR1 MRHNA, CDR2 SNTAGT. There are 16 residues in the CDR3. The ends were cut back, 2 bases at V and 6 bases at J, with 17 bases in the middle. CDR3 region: CASSDGSRGGLNEQFF. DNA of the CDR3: TGTGCCAGCAGTGACGGGTCGAGGGGGGGCCTCAATGAGCAGTTCTTC.